A selection of T cell receptor beta chains follows, all from one sample in a study of naive and memory T cell subsets. One entry per CDR3 protein results from TCRdb running MiXCR on the UMI-ligation and nested PCR reads. The sample holds 35,000 to 40,000 distinct CDR3 sequences, 9.5% to 11% seen once. This sample comprised skin, obtained from a tuberculin skin test site. The receptors were gathered from an adult in good health. Both conserved end residues are part of each CDR3. A D gene is named only where the DNA matches it firmly. The listing skips clone size in some rows; elsewhere it reads once, few, many or a size class.

>TRBJ2-7|many|TRBV20-1|NA
CSARTAAYEQYF
TGCAGTGCTAGGACTGCTGCCTACGAGCAGTACTTC
>TRBJ2-7|many|TRBV4-2|TRBD2
CASSYGLAGAYEQYF
TGTGCCAGCAGTTACGGTCTAGCGGGGGCCTACGAGCAGTACTTC
>TRBJ1-5|many|TRBV6-1|NA
CASSEGGYSNQPQHF
TGTGCCAGCAGTGAAGGGGGATATAGCAATCAGCCCCAGCATTTT
>TRBJ2-5|few|TRBV5-4|NA
CASSPPGARQETQYF
TGTGCCAGCAGCCCTCCGGGGGCACGTCAAGAGACCCAGTACTTC
>TRBJ1-1|few|TRBV25-1|NA
CASSEYEGLGAEAFF
TGTGCCAGCAGTGAATATGAGGGGCTAGGGGCTGAAGCTTTCTTT
>TRBJ2-6|many|TRBV12-3/TRBV12-4|NA
CASSQGAGANVLTF
TGTGCCAGCAGTCAGGGTGCTGGGGCCAACGTCCTGACTTTC
>TRBJ2-6|few|TRBV5-6|NA
CASTPFGGTGANVLTF
TGTGCCAGCACCCCTTTTGGGGGGACCGGGGCCAACGTCCTGACTTTC
>TRBJ2-7|many|TRBV11-2|TRBD1
CASSQTEGAEQYF
TGTGCCAGCAGCCAAACCGAGGGGGCCGAGCAGTACTTC
>TRBJ2-1|few|TRBV12-3/TRBV12-4|TRBD1
CASSFDRGSYNEQFF
TGTGCCAGCAGTTTCGACAGGGGGTCCTACAATGAGCAGTTCTTC
>TRBJ1-1|many|TRBV20-1|NA
CSAQSGTYAEAFF
TGCAGTGCACAGTCCGGGACATATGCTGAAGCTTTCTTT
>TRBJ2-7|many|TRBV7-2|TRBD2
CASSRGGILDEQYF
TGTGCCAGCAGCCGGGGGGGGATCCTAGACGAGCAGTACTTC
>TRBJ1-5|NA|TRBV11-2|NA
CASSPGLGKGQPQHF
TGTGCCAGCAGCCCGGGACTCGGGAAAGGGCAGCCCCAGCATTTT
>TRBJ2-1|few|TRBV5-1|TRBD1
CASSSQGTEQFF
TGCGCCAGCAGCTCACAGGGGACTGAGCAGTTCTTC
>TRBJ1-5|few|TRBV18|TRBD1
CASSPRTGDPPQPQHF
TGTGCCAGCTCACCACGGACAGGGGATCCCCCTCAGCCCCAGCATTTT
>TRBJ2-2|NA|TRBV4-2|NA
CASSGRFSGGGTGELFF
TGTGCCAGCAGCGGGCGTTTTAGCGGAGGGGGCACCGGGGAGCTGTTTTTT
>TRBJ2-7|many|TRBV11-2|TRBD2
CASSLSPSGGFYEQYF
TGTGCCAGCAGCTTAAGCCCCAGCGGGGGTTTTTACGAGCAGTACTTC